Each of the 32 T cell receptor beta chains below was sequenced from the same sample in a study of shared clonotypes between healthy human individuals. Sequencing was performed with immunoSEQ multiplex PCR; in TCRdb, only in-frame clones are kept and a portion is missing. Altogether 450,000 to 500,000 clones are present, roughly 80% being singletons, with the ten largest covering 12%. The sequencing sample was made of PBMCs. These receptors were obtained from a woman aged 40 to 50 in good health. Some clones in this sample may be carry-over from other donors' samples.

This sequence joins TRBV30 and TRBJ2-7; D is possibly TRBD1 (5 bases). V lost 2 bases and J 2 bases, leaving 10 bases between the germline ends. The germline V gene has CDR1 GTSNPN and CDR2 SVGIG (reference sequence). The CDR3 covers 13 residues. The CDR3 region has the DNA TGTGCCTGGAGTTGGGGCCCACCCTACGAGCAGTACTTC. This translates into CAWSWGPPYEQYF.

The V gene is TRBV4-2, the J gene TRBJ1-4; no reliable D call. This CDR3 has 15 residues. With 0 bases removed from V and 0 bases from J, the gap between germline ends came to 5 bases. Germline CDR1 and CDR2: LGHNA and YNFKEQ. The CDR3 region is CASSQESATNEKLFF. Written as DNA, the CDR3 is TGTGCCAGCAGCCAAGAGTCAGCAACTAATGAAAAACTGTTTTTT.

The chain couples TRBV10-3 to TRBJ2-1, with 12 bases matching TRBD1. The CDR3 covers 15 residues. Per the germline V gene, CDR1 is ENHRY and CDR2 is SYGVKD. Trimming removed 8 bases from V and 8 bases from J; junction bases left unmatched: 10. CDR3 DNA sequence: TGTGCCATCCGAATCGGGGGACAGGGGGCCCATGAGCAGTTCTTC. This encodes CAIRIGGQGAHEQFF.

The genes are TRBV29-1 and TRBJ2-1, with 9 bases fitting TRBD2. The V segment lost 0 bases and the J segment 10 bases; nucleotides outside the gene matches: 10. This CDR3 is 15 amino acids long. Looked up from germline, CDR1 is SQVTM and CDR2 is ANQGSEA. CDR3 nucleotide sequence: TGCAGCGTTGAAGAGTTCGCTAGCGGGAAAGGGGAGCAGTTCTTC. Amino acid sequence: CSVEEFASGKGEQFF.

The V and J genes are TRBV5-6 and TRBJ2-1, with TRBD1 matching over 8 bases. V lost 4 bases, J lost 4 bases, and 7 bases stayed unmatched. This CDR3 spans 15 amino acids. Germline lookup yields CDR1 SGHDT and CDR2 YYEEEE. The CDR3 is CASSRRQGLYNEQFF. In nucleotides, the CDR3 is TGTGCCAGCAGCCGCCGACAGGGGCTTTACAATGAGCAGTTCTTC.

CDR3 loop: CASSSQVVENEQFF. CDR3 bases: TGTGCCAGCAGTTCTCAGGTGGTCGAGAATGAGCAGTTCTTC. V and J are TRBV6-5 and TRBJ2-1; no firm D call. This CDR3 region has 14 residues. The V end lost 4 bases, the J end lost 7 bases, and 14 bases lay between the germline ends. Germline values: CDR1 MNHEY, CDR2 SVGAGI.

The V call is TRBV5-1, the J call TRBJ2-7; 7 nucleotides match TRBD1. The V segment lost 3 bases and the J segment 2 bases; nucleotides outside the gene matches: 8. Per germline, CDR1 SGHRS and CDR2 YFSETQ. The CDR3 has 15 residues. CDR3 protein: CASSSYRGAPYEQYF. CDR3 DNA sequence: TGCGCCAGCAGCTCCTACAGGGGAGCCCCCTACGAGCAGTACTTC.

This clone was seen repeatedly, ten times or more. The gene calls are TRBV5-6 and TRBJ2-7; TRBD2 might be the D (5 bases). V gave up 4 bases and J gave up 3 bases, with 17 bases separating them. The CDR3 has 15 residues. Germline V gene data show CDR1 as SGHDT and CDR2 as YYEEEE. The DNA for the CDR3 is TGTGCCAGCAGCCTGGGGAGCGGCCTCCTCTACGAGCAGTACTTC. Its protein is CASSLGSGLLYEQYF.

The chain employs TRBV30 and TRBJ2-1; TRBD2 matches 8 bases. This CDR3 comprises 14 residues. J gave up 5 bases and V 1 base, and 4 bases lay outside the gene matches. Germline assignment: CDR1 GTSNPN and CDR2 SVGIG (reference sequence). CDR3 protein: CAWSDGTSDNEQFF. For the CDR3, the DNA is TGTGCCTGGAGTGATGGGACTAGTGACAATGAGCAGTTCTTC.

V is TRBV2 and J is TRBJ2-7; D is undetermined. This CDR3 has 12 residues. V lost 4 bases and J 4 bases, leaving 8 bases between the germline ends. Germline assignment: CDR1 SNHLY and CDR2 FYNNEI. The CDR3 region has the DNA TGTGCCAGCAGTGGGTATAAATACGAGCAGTACTTC. It yields the protein CASSGYKYEQYF.

This clone came up once. The chain uses TRBV5-4 and TRBJ1-2; 12 nucleotides align to TRBD1. The J segment lost 4 bases and the V segment lost 4 bases, leaving 8 bases of the junction unmatched. The CDR3 is 16 amino acids. Germline CDR1 reads SGHNT; CDR2 reads YYREEE (reference sequence). Written as DNA, the CDR3 is TGTGCCAGCAGCGGGGACAGGGGGCAAAAGGGCTATGGCTACACCTTC. It codes for CASSGDRGQKGYGYTF.

A word on this clone: A read error may be the cause here, since a much bigger clone is one base away. This CDR3 is also generated by other DNA sequences in the sample. The J gene is TRBJ1-1, the V gene TRBV9; D unresolved. The length of the CDR3 is 13 residues. The V and J ends lost 4 bases and 14 bases respectively, with 21 bases between them. Germline lookup yields CDR1 SGDLS and CDR2 YYNGEE. The CDR3 DNA reads TGTGCCAGCAGCCCCCGGGAGGTCCCGGTTCTATTCTTT. Amino acids: CASSPREVPVLFF.

The chain couples TRBV7-3 to TRBJ2-7; TRBD2 matches 7 bases. Germline V gene lookup returns CDR1 SGHTA and CDR2 FQGTGA. V shed 2 bases and J 3 bases; nucleotides not matched to a gene: 4. The CDR3 is made up of 14 amino acids. The CDR3 region has the DNA TGTGCCAGCAGCTTAGACCGGACTAGCTACGAGCAGTACTTC. Translation gives CASSLDRTSYEQYF.

The V and J genes are TRBV23-1 and TRBJ2-1, with 13 bases identical to TRBD2. TRBV23-1 is labeled an ORF, and its function is uncertain. CDR3 length: 19 residues. Trimming cost V 4 bases and J 6 bases; bases outside gene matches: 15. CDR3 DNA sequence: TGCGCCAGCAGTCCCCTGGACGACAGATGGACTAGCGGGAGCAATGAGCAGTTCTTC. Amino acid sequence: CASSPLDDRWTSGSNEQFF.

This clone came up once. V gene TRBV12-2 combines with J gene TRBJ2-1; no check of the table's D call, TRBD1, against the DNA was made. TRBV12-2 is deemed a pseudogene. This CDR3 is 16 amino acids long. The CDR3 coding sequence is TGTGCAAGTCGCTTAAGAGCCCAGGGCGGTTACAATGAGCAGTTCTTC. Translating it yields CASRLRAQGGYNEQFF.

In the case of this clone: A read error is likely here: a far larger clone is one base away. The chain carries TRBV15 and TRBJ2-7, with D hard to call. This CDR3 has 13 amino acids. Trimming removed 0 bases from V and 6 bases from J, with 9 bases in between. Looked up from germline, CDR1 is LNHNV and CDR2 is YYDKDF (reference sequence). The CDR3 region is CATSRDARCEQYF. CDR3 bases: TGTGCCACCAGCAGAGATGCCCGATGCGAGCAGTACTTC.

The chain combines TRBV5-1 with TRBJ2-1; D is possibly TRBD2 (6 bases). Germline V lookup: CDR1 SGHRS, CDR2 YFSETQ. Trimming removed 3 bases from V and 1 base from J, with 8 bases in between. The CDR3 loop spans 14 amino acids. The CDR3 coding sequence is TGCGCCAGCAGCTCGGGGGAATCCTACAATGAGCAGTTCTTC. It codes for CASSSGESYNEQFF.

This clone has at least ten counts. The CDR3 nucleotides are TGTGCCAGCAGTGAATCTAGCGGGAGGGCGGTCGAGCAGTACTTC. Protein: CASSESSGRAVEQYF. The V call is TRBV2, the J call TRBJ2-7, with 12 nucleotides matching TRBD2. After removal of 2 bases from V and 6 bases from J, the junction contained 5 bases not matched to a gene. Germline V gene lookup returns CDR1 SNHLY and CDR2 FYNNEI. This CDR3 is 15 amino acids long. The whole variable domain, filled in from reference TRBV2 and TRBJ2-7, reads EPEVTQTPSHQVTQMGQEVILRCVPISNHLYFYWYRQILGQKVEFLVSFYNNEISEKSEIFDDQFSVERPDGSNFTLKIRSTKLEDSAMYFCASSESSGRAVEQYFGPGTRLTVT.

This chain uses TRBV2 with TRBJ1-2, with 7 bases matching TRBD1. CDR3 length: 13 residues. CDR1 and CDR2 from the germline V gene are SNHLY and FYNNEI. V lost 3 bases to trimming and J lost 4 bases; unmatched junction nucleotides: 2. The CDR3 sequence is CASSDRGSYGYTF. The CDR3 bases are TGTGCCAGCAGTGACAGGGGGTCCTATGGCTACACCTTC.

The V call is TRBV18, the J call TRBJ2-1; 9 nucleotides match TRBD2. Germline V gene sequence: CDR1 KGHSH, CDR2 LQKENI. CDR3 size: 15 residues. Unmatched junction bases numbered 7, after V lost 6 bases and J lost 4 bases. The CDR3 reads CASSSSSGGYNEQFF. The CDR3 bases are TGTGCCAGCTCGTCAAGTAGCGGGGGTTACAATGAGCAGTTCTTC.

The chain's CDR3 is CASSLVATAPGNTIYF. CDR3 DNA: TGTGCCAGCAGCTTAGTTGCGACGGCACCTGGAAACACCATATATTTT. The chain uses TRBV11-2 and TRBJ1-3; no definite D call. This CDR3 comprises 16 residues. Germline loops: CDR1 SGHAT, CDR2 FQNNGV. V gave up 1 base and J gave up 2 bases, with 12 bases separating them.

The chain has TRBV7-9 and TRBJ2-1; D unclear. CDR3 length equals 14 residues. V lost 7 bases and J 3 bases, leaving 13 bases between the germline ends. Per germline, CDR1 SEHNR and CDR2 FQNEAQ (reference sequence). The CDR3 DNA is TGTGCCAGCATCCCGACACTCCACTACAATGAGCAGTTCTTC. Protein sequence: CASIPTLHYNEQFF.

The chain uses TRBV9 and TRBJ2-7; D ambiguous. V shed 0 bases and J shed 4 bases, with 11 bases lying between them. Germline-derived CDR1 and CDR2 are SGDLS and YYNGEE. The CDR3 runs to 14 residues. CDR3 sequence reads: CASSVGAKWYEQYF. In DNA form, the CDR3 reads TGTGCCAGCAGCGTAGGAGCCAAGTGGTACGAGCAGTACTTC.

The chain links TRBV5-1 to TRBJ1-1; a weak D match, TRBD1 (6 bases). Germline CDR1 is SGHRS and CDR2 is YFSETQ. The CDR3 is 15 amino acids. Deletions cut 3 bases from V and 4 bases from J, with 16 bases between. In DNA form, the CDR3 reads TGCGCCAGCAGCTCGACCCGGGGGGGCGTCACTGAAGCTTTCTTT. The encoded protein is CASSSTRGGVTEAFF.

The CDR3: CASSSTDRYQETQYF. CDR3 coding DNA: TGTGCCAGCAGCTCGACCGACAGGTACCAAGAGACCCAGTACTTC. This chain uses TRBV7-9 with TRBJ2-5, with D maybe TRBD1 (6 bases). Germline V gene data show CDR1 as SEHNR and CDR2 as FQNEAQ (reference sequence). The CDR3 length is 15 residues. With 4 bases removed from V and 0 bases from J, the gap between germline ends came to 12 bases.

The J gene is TRBJ1-1, the V gene TRBV5-4; unclear D gene. The CDR3 has 13 amino acids. Deletions cut 4 bases from V and 1 base from J, with 8 bases between. Germline loops: CDR1 SGHNT, CDR2 YYREEE (reference sequence). Here the CDR3 reads CASSRLENTEAFF. CDR3 nucleotide sequence: TGTGCCAGCAGCCGCCTGGAGAACACTGAAGCTTTCTTT.

The table lists this clone with a few counts. The CDR3 reads CASSQGSTPYEQYF. The DNA of the CDR3 is TGTGCCAGCAGCCAAGGAAGCACCCCCTACGAGCAGTACTTC. V is TRBV7-3 and J is TRBJ2-7, with D unresolved. Trimming removed 5 bases from V and 2 bases from J, with 13 bases in between. The CDR3 length is 14 residues. Germline CDR1 SGHTA, CDR2 FQGTGA.

The chain carries TRBV27 and TRBJ2-1, with 7 bases fitting TRBD1. The CDR3 covers 14 residues. The germline V gene encodes CDR1 MNHEY and CDR2 SMNVEV (reference sequence). Trimming removed 5 bases from V and 4 bases from J; junction bases left unmatched: 5. The CDR3 DNA reads TGTGCCAGCAGTCAATGGACAGGTTACAATGAGCAGTTCTTC. This encodes CASSQWTGYNEQFF.

The chain carries TRBV5-1 and TRBJ2-5; TRBD2 agrees at 7 bases. V lost 1 base, J lost 1 base, and 4 bases stayed unmatched. Germline V gene sequence: CDR1 SGHRS, CDR2 YFSETQ. The CDR3 runs to 15 residues. CDR3 sequence (DNA): TGCGCCAGCAGCTTGTTGGGCGGGAGCCAAGAGACCCAGTACTTC. Encoded protein: CASSLLGGSQETQYF. Together with reference TRBV5-1 and TRBJ2-5, the CDR3 gives the full variable domain: KAGVTQTPRYLIKTRGQQVTLSCSPISGHRSVSWYQQTPGQGLQFLFEYFSETQRNKGNFPGRFSGRQFSNSRSEMNVSTLELGDSALYLCASSLLGGSQETQYFGPGTRLLVL.

The V gene is TRBV7-3, the J gene TRBJ2-1; 11 bases fit TRBD2. The germline V gene encodes CDR1 SGHTA and CDR2 FQGTGA. The CDR3 covers 16 residues. After removal of 5 bases from V and 6 bases from J, the junction contained 9 bases not matched to a gene. CDR3 protein: CASSLTVAGGPNEQFF. In nucleotides, the CDR3 is TGTGCCAGCAGCCTCACCGTAGCGGGAGGGCCCAATGAGCAGTTCTTC.

This clone was recorded many times. V and J are TRBV5-4 and TRBJ2-1; D is perhaps TRBD2 (6 bases). This CDR3 has 16 amino acids. Trimming removed 2 bases from V and 3 bases from J, with 15 bases in between. Germline V CDR1 and CDR2: SGHNT, YYREEE (reference sequence). CDR3 sequence reads: CASSLGGAQDYNEQFF. CDR3 in DNA: TGTGCCAGCAGCTTAGGCGGGGCCCAAGACTACAATGAGCAGTTCTTC.

The sample holds a few counts of this clone. This chain uses TRBV10-1 with TRBJ2-2; 8 bases map to TRBD2. J lost 3 bases, V lost 5 bases, and 8 bases had no gene match. Germline lookup yields CDR1 WNHNN and CDR2 SYGVQD (reference sequence). The CDR3 runs 16 residues. Written as DNA, the CDR3 is TGCGCCAGCAGTAAAAGCGGGAGAGGGGACACCGGGGAGCTGTTTTTT. Protein: CASSKSGRGDTGELFF.